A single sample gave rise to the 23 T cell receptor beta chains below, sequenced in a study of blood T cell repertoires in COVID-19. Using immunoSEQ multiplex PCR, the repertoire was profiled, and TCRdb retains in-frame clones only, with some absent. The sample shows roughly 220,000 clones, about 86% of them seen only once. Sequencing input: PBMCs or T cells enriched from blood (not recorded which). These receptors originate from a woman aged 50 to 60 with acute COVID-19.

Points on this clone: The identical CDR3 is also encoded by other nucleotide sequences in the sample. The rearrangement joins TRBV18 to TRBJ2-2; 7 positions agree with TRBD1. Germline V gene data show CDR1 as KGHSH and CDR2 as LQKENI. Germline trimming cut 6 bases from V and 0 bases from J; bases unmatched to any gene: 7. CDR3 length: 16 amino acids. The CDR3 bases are TGTGCCAGCTCCCCTCGGACAGGAACGAACACCGGGGAGCTGTTTTTT. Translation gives CASSPRTGTNTGELFF.

DNA for the CDR3: TGTGCCAGCAGCACTCGACTAGGTGGGGAGACCCAGTACTTC. Its translation: CASSTRLGGETQYF. The chain recombines TRBV7-2 with TRBJ2-5; tentatively, D is TRBD2 (6 bases). V lost 5 bases and J 5 bases, leaving 15 bases between the germline ends. CDR3 length equals 14 residues. The germline CDR1 and CDR2 sequences are SGHTA and FQGNSA.

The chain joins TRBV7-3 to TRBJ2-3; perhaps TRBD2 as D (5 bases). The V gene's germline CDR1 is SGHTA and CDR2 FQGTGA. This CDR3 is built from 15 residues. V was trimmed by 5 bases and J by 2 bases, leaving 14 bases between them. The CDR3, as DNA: TGTGCCAGCAGCCAGCGGCGGGCAGACACAGATACGCAGTATTTT. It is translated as CASSQRRADTDTQYF.

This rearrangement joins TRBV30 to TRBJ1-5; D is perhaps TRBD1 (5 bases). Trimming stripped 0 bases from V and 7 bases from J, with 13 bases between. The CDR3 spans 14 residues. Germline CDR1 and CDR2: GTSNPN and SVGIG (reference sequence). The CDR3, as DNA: TGTGCCTGGAGTGTGGTCGGGGGGGAACAGCCCCAGCATTTT. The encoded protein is CAWSVVGGEQPQHF.

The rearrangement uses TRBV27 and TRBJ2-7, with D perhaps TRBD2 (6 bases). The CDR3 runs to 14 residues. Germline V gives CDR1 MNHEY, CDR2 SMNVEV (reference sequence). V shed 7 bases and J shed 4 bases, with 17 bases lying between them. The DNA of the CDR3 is TGTGCCAGCAACCCCGGCGGGACTGGATACGAGCAGTACTTC. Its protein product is CASNPGGTGYEQYF.

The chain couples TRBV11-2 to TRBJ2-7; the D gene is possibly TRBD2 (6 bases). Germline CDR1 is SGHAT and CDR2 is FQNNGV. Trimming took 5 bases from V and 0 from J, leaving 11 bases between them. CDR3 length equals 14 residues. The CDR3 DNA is TGTGCCAGCAGCCCGGGACTCTACTCCTACGAGCAGTACTTC. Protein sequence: CASSPGLYSYEQYF.

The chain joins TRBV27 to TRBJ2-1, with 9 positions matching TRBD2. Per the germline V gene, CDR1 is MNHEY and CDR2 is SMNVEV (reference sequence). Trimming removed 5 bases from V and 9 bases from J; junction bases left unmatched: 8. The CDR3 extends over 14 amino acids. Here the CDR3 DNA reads TGTGCCAGCAGTCTCGCAGCGGGAGGTAGTGAGCAGTTCTTC. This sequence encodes CASSLAAGGSEQFF.

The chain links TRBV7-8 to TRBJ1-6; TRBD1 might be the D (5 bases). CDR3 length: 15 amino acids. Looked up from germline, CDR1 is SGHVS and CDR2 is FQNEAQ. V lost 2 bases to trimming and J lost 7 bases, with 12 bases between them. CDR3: CASSLTDSVNSPLHF. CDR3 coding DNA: TGTGCCAGCAGCTTAACCGACAGTGTGAATTCACCCCTCCACTTT.

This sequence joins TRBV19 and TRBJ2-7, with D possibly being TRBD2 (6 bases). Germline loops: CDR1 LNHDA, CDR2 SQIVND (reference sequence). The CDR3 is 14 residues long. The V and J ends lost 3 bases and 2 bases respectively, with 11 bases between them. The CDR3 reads CASSMGLTTYEQYF. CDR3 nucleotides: TGTGCCAGTAGTATGGGACTGACGACCTACGAGCAGTACTTC.

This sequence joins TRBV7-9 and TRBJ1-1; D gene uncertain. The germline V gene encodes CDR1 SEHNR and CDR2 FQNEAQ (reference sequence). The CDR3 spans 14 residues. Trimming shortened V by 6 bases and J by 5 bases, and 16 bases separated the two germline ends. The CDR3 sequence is CASSSLYAGTEAFF. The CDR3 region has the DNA TGTGCCAGCAGTTCCCTGTATGCGGGGACTGAAGCTTTCTTT.

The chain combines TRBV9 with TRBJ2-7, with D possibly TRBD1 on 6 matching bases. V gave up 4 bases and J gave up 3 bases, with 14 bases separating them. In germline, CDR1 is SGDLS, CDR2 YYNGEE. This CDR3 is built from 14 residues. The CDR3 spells CASSPPGHNYEQYF. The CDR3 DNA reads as TGTGCCAGCAGCCCGCCGGGACACAACTACGAGCAGTACTTC.

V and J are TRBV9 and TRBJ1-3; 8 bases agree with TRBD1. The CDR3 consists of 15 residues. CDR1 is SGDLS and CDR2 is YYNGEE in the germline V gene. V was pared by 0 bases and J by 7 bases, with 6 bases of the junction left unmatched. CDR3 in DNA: TGTGCCAGCAGCGTAGGGTCGGACAGGGTTAACACCATATATTTT. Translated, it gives CASSVGSDRVNTIYF. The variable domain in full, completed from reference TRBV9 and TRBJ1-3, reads DSGVTQTPKHLITATGQRVTLRCSPRSGDLSVYWYQQSLDQGLQFLIQYYNGEERAKGNILERFSAQQFPDLHSELNLSSLELGDSALYFCASSVGSDRVNTIYFGEGSWLTVV.

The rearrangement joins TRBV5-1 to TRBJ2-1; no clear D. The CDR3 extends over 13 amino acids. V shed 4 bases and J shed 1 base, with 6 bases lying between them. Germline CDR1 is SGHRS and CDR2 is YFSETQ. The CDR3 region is CASSDTSYNEQFF. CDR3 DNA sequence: TGCGCCAGCAGCGACACGTCCTACAATGAGCAGTTCTTC.

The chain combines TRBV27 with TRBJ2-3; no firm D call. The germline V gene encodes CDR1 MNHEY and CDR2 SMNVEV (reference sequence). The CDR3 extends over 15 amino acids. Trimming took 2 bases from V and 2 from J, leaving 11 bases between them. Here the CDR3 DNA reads TGTGCCAGCAGTTTAGGCATGCTGTACACAGATACGCAGTATTTT. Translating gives CASSLGMLYTDTQYF.

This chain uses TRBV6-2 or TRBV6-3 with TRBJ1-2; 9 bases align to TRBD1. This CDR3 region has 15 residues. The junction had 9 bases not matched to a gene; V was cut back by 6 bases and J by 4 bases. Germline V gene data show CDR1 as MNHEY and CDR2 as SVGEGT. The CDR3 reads CASSLQGAYGYGYTF. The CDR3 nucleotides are TGTGCCAGCAGCCTACAGGGGGCGTATGGCTATGGCTACACCTTC.

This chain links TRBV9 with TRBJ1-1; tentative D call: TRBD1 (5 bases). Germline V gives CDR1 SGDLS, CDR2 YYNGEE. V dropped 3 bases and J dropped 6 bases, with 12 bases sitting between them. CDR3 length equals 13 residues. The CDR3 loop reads CASSEGVSPEAFF. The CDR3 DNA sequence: TGTGCCAGCAGCGAAGGGGTATCGCCTGAAGCTTTCTTT.

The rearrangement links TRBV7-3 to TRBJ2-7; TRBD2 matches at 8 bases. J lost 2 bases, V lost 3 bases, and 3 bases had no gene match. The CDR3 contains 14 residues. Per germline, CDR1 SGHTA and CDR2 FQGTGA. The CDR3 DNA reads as TGTGCCAGCAGCTTCGCGGGAGGCCCCTACGAGCAGTACTTC. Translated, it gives CASSFAGGPYEQYF.

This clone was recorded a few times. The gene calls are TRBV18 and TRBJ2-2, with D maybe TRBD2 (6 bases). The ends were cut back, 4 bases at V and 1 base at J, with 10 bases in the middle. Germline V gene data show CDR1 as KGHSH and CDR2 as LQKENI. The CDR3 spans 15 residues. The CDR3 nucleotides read TGTGCCAGCTCACTGGGGCGGGAGAACACCGGGGAGCTGTTTTTT. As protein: CASSLGRENTGELFF.

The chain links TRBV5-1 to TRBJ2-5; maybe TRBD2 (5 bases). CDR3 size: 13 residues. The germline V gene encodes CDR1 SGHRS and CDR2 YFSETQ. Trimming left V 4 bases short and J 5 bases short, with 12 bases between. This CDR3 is CASSGGSAETQYF. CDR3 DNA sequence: TGCGCCAGCAGCGGAGGCTCGGCGGAGACCCAGTACTTC.

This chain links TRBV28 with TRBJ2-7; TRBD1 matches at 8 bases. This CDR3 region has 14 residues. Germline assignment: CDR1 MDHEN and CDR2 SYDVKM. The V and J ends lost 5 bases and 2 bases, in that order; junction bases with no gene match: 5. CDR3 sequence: CASSPRTGPYEQYF. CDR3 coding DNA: TGTGCCAGCAGTCCTCGGACAGGGCCCTACGAGCAGTACTTC.

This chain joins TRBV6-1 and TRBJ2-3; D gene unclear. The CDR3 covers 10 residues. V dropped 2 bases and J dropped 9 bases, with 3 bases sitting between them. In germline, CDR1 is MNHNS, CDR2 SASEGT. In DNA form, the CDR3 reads TGTGCCAGCAGTGAAAGCACGCAGTATTTT. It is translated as CASSESTQYF.

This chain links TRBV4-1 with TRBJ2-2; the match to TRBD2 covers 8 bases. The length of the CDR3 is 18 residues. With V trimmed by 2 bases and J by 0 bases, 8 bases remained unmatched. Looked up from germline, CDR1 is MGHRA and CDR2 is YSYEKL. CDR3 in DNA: TGCGCCAGCAGCCAATTTTTGGGTAGCGGGACGAACACCGGGGAGCTGTTTTTT. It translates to CASSQFLGSGTNTGELFF.

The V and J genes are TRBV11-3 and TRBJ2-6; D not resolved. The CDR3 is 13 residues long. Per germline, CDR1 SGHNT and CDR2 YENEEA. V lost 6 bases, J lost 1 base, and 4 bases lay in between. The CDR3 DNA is TGTGCCAGCAGGGAGTCTGGGGCCAACGTCCTGACTTTC. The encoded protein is CASRESGANVLTF.